The table lists the clone carrying this T cell receptor (beta chain) with a few counts. The entry originates in a study of T cells after yellow fever vaccination. TCRdb re-called the 5' RACE reads through MiXCR, storing one row per CDR3 protein. The table lists approximately 120,000 distinct CDR3 sequences, about 7% of them singletons. The V and J ends lost 0 bases and 6 bases, in that order; junction bases with no gene match: 9. Per the germline V gene, CDR1 is MNHEY and CDR2 is SVGAGI. The CDR3 sequence is 19 residues long. The starting material was CD4+ T cells sorted from PBMCs, obtained more than 8 days after the first yellow fever vaccination. This sequence originates from a man between 18 and 29 years old who received the YFV17D yellow fever vaccine. The rearrangement uses TRBV6-5 and TRBJ2-3; TRBD2 agrees at 16 bases. The CDR3 bases are TGTGCCAGCAGTTACTCGATCGGGACTAGCGGGGGGGCCTTGGATACGCAGTATTTT. This codes for CASSYSIGTSGGALDTQYF.